Presented here are 15 T cell receptor beta chains from one specimen sequenced in a study of cytomegalovirus exposure and HLA in healthy donors. The PCR employed 60 Vbeta primers together with 13 Jbeta primers. TCRdb keeps only in-frame clones here, not all; method: immunoSEQ multiplex PCR. Here the sample spans about 170,000 clones, about 76% being singletons. Sequenced material: PBMCs. The receptors originated from a female donor in good health and CMV-seronegative.

The chain uses TRBV6-1 and TRBJ2-1; 8 bases are a match to TRBD2. Trimming at V came to 3 bases and at J to 14 bases, leaving 9 bases not matched to a gene. Per germline, CDR1 MNHNS and CDR2 SASEGT. CDR3 length: 13 amino acids. CDR3 in amino acids: CASSDGYGTRKFF. The CDR3 DNA reads TGTGCCAGCAGTGACGGGTATGGGACTAGAAAGTTCTTC.

The chain is built from TRBV30 and TRBJ2-7; D possibly corresponds to TRBD2 (5 bases). This CDR3 is 14 amino acids long. V dropped 3 bases and J dropped 1 base, with 13 bases sitting between them. Germline-derived CDR1 and CDR2 are GTSNPN and SVGIG (reference sequence). The CDR3 sequence: CAWSRGGQSYEQYF. The CDR3, as DNA: TGTGCCTGGAGCCGAGGAGGTCAGTCCTACGAGCAGTACTTC.

The chain employs TRBV29-1 and TRBJ2-3; 7 nucleotides match TRBD2. This CDR3 comprises 15 residues. Germline CDR1 reads SQVTM; CDR2 reads ANQGSEA. Trimming took 4 bases from V and 4 from J; bases not matched to a gene: 11. The CDR3 protein is CSVGDWAGVSDTQYF. In nucleotides, the CDR3 is TGCAGCGTTGGGGACTGGGCGGGAGTGTCAGATACGCAGTATTTT.

The gene calls are TRBV7-3 and TRBJ2-1; 7 bases line up with TRBD1. CDR3 size: 12 residues. Germline V gene sequence: CDR1 SGHTA, CDR2 FQGTGA. J lost 10 bases, V lost 5 bases, and 5 bases had no gene match. CDR3 nucleotide sequence: TGTGCCAGCAGCCACGGGACAGACGAGCAGTTCTTC. Its protein product is CASSHGTDEQFF.

V gene TRBV5-6 combines with J gene TRBJ1-5; D unresolved. The germline gives CDR1 SGHDT, CDR2 YYEEEE. This CDR3 is built from 15 residues. Trimming stripped 2 bases from V and 2 bases from J, with 11 bases between. CDR3 coding DNA: TGTGCCAGCAGCTTATCGGGAATGGGCAATCAGCCCCAGCATTTT. Translated, it gives CASSLSGMGNQPQHF.

This chain connects TRBV2 to TRBJ1-1, with TRBD1 as a possible D gene (6 bases). In germline, CDR1 is SNHLY, CDR2 FYNNEI. V dropped 5 bases and J dropped 0 bases, with 10 bases sitting between them. The CDR3 sequence is 14 residues long. The CDR3 region is CASSRRGMNTEAFF. CDR3 DNA: TGTGCCAGCAGTCGCAGGGGAATGAACACTGAAGCTTTCTTT.

Notes on this clone: In the same sample, other DNA sequences code for this CDR3. V and J are TRBV28 and TRBJ2-3, with TRBD2 identical over 10 bases. In germline, CDR1 is MDHEN, CDR2 SYDVKM. V dropped 6 bases and J dropped 3; count of bases not matched to a gene: 3. This CDR3 spans 14 amino acids. This chain's CDR3 is CASRPGLATDTQYF. The CDR3 nucleotides are TGTGCCAGCAGGCCGGGACTAGCGACAGATACGCAGTATTTT.

The chain joins TRBV7-2 to TRBJ2-3; possible D gene TRBD2, 7 bases. Germline V gene lookup returns CDR1 SGHTA and CDR2 FQGNSA. Trimming cost V 4 bases and J 3 bases, with 14 bases left between them. This CDR3 has 15 amino acids. CDR3 DNA: TGTGCCAGCAGCTCCTGGGGGGGCCCAACAGATACGCAGTATTTT. Protein product: CASSSWGGPTDTQYF.

The chain joins TRBV19 to TRBJ2-7; D gene ambiguous. Trimming removed 9 bases from V and 0 bases from J, with 18 bases in between. The CDR3 extends over 15 amino acids. Germline assignment: CDR1 LNHDA and CDR2 SQIVND (reference sequence). In nucleotides, the CDR3 is TGTGCCAGCAGTGTCGCCAGCGCGAGCTCCTACGAGCAGTACTTC. Protein sequence: CASSVASASSYEQYF.

The chain uses TRBV5-4 and TRBJ2-3; a possible D gene is TRBD2 (7 bases). Germline V lookup: CDR1 SGHNT, CDR2 YYREEE (reference sequence). Trimming stripped 2 bases from V and 3 bases from J, with 16 bases between. The CDR3 has 16 amino acids. The chain's CDR3 is CASSFMGGARTDTQYF. DNA for the CDR3: TGTGCCAGCAGCTTTATGGGGGGGGCGCGAACAGATACGCAGTATTTT.

This clone was seen a single time. V is TRBV5-6 and J is TRBJ1-6; 8 nucleotides agree with TRBD1. CDR1 is SGHDT and CDR2 is YYEEEE in the germline V gene. This CDR3 spans 15 amino acids. Trimming cost V 1 base and J 9 bases; bases outside gene matches: 6. The DNA of the CDR3 is TGTGCCAGCAGCTTGTCTCCGGACAGGGCTTCACCCCTCCACTTT. This codes for CASSLSPDRASPLHF.

The V call is TRBV19, the J call TRBJ1-1, with a possible D match to TRBD1 (6 bases). Germline assignment: CDR1 LNHDA and CDR2 SQIVND (reference sequence). CDR3 length: 13 residues. V shed 5 bases and J shed 4 bases, with 11 bases lying between them. CDR3 sequence reads: CASSPTGFTEAFF. The CDR3 region has the DNA TGTGCCAGTAGTCCCACAGGGTTCACTGAAGCTTTCTTT. Full variable domain (remainder filled in from reference TRBV19 and TRBJ1-1): DGGITQSPKYLFRKEGQNVTLSCEQNLNHDAMYWYRQDPGQGLRLIYYSQIVNDFQKGDIAEGYSVSREKKESFPLTVTSAQKNPTAFYLCASSPTGFTEAFFGQGTRLTVV.

The genes are TRBV5-4 and TRBJ2-1, with 8 bases matching TRBD1. CDR1 SGHNT and CDR2 YYREEE come from the germline V gene (reference sequence). The CDR3 is made up of 15 amino acids. The V and J ends lost 3 bases and 2 bases, in that order; junction bases with no gene match: 4. The CDR3 DNA is TGTGCCAGCAGCTACTACAGGGGGGCCTACAATGAGCAGTTCTTC. Protein product: CASSYYRGAYNEQFF.

This chain connects TRBV30 to TRBJ2-7, with a weak D call TRBD2 (5 bases). CDR1 and CDR2 from the germline V gene are GTSNPN and SVGIG (reference sequence). This CDR3 region has 14 residues. Trimming shortened V by 3 bases and J by 3 bases, and 15 bases separated the two germline ends. This CDR3 reads CAWRGEVRGYEQYF. In DNA, the CDR3 is TGTGCCTGGAGGGGAGAGGTCCGTGGCTACGAGCAGTACTTC.

The V and J genes are TRBV19 and TRBJ2-1; D perhaps matches TRBD2 (7 bases). The CDR3 consists of 16 residues. Germline loops: CDR1 LNHDA, CDR2 SQIVND (reference sequence). Trimming took 5 bases from V and 2 from J, leaving 16 bases between them. The CDR3 reads CASSLGGGLPYNEQFF. The CDR3 nucleotides are TGTGCCAGTAGTCTGGGGGGGGGCTTACCCTACAATGAGCAGTTCTTC. The full variable domain, in which reference TRBV19 and TRBJ2-1 provide the parts outside the CDR3, is DGGITQSPKYLFRKEGQNVTLSCEQNLNHDAMYWYRQDPGQGLRLIYYSQIVNDFQKGDIAEGYSVSREKKESFPLTVTSAQKNPTAFYLCASSLGGGLPYNEQFFGPGTRLTVL.